This is a list of T cell receptor beta chains from one sample in a study of cytomegalovirus exposure and HLA in healthy donors. Sequencing used immunoSEQ multiplex PCR; TCRdb keeps in-frame clones, though not all of them. Among roughly 140,000 clones listed, 65% to 90% were seen once. The sequencing input was PBMCs. The receptor set was obtained from a female donor in good health and CMV-seronegative. Each CDR3 is given with its conserved first and last residue. Each record gives: clone size, D gene, J gene, V gene, CDR3 protein, CDR3 DNA. D genes are given only for firm matches. Clone size appears in some rows only: once, few, many, or a class for an expanded clone.

>-|-|TRBJ1-1|TRBV7-6
CASSLYNSGGYTEAFF
TGTGCCAGCAGCTTATACAACTCGGGGGGTTACACTGAAGCTTTCTTT
>-|TRBD2|TRBJ2-1|TRBV7-9
CASSPLAGSYNEQFF
TGTGCCAGCAGCCCACTAGCGGGAAGCTACAATGAGCAGTTCTTC
>-|TRBD2|TRBJ2-1|TRBV28
CASSLFGIPIAGLSYNEQFF
TGTGCCAGCAGTTTATTCGGGATCCCGATAGCGGGATTGTCCTACAATGAGCAGTTCTTC
>-|TRBD1|TRBJ1-2|TRBV28
CASRPGTGGGYTF
TGTGCCAGCAGACCCGGGACAGGGGGTGGCTACACCTTC
>-|TRBD1|TRBJ2-5|TRBV6-5
CASRQGARETQYF
TGTGCCTCGAGGCAGGGGGCGAGAGAGACCCAGTACTTC
>-|-|TRBJ2-7|TRBV25-1
CAVTQGPGYEQYF
TGTGCCGTAACACAGGGTCCTGGGTACGAGCAGTACTTC
>few|TRBD2|TRBJ2-7|TRBV5-1
CASSLSSGTTYEQYF
TGCGCCAGCAGCTTGTCTAGCGGGACCACCTACGAGCAGTACTTC
>-|-|TRBJ1-5|TRBV19
CASSIHRAGSNQPQHF
TGTGCCAGTAGTATTCACAGGGCCGGAAGCAATCAGCCCCAGCATTTT
>once|-|TRBJ1-4|TRBV27
CASKEGRGRSFNEKLFF
TGTGCCAGCAAGGAGGGAAGGGGCCGGTCTTTTAATGAAAAACTGTTTTTT
>-|-|TRBJ2-7|TRBV29-1
CSVEPEHSYEQYF
TGCAGCGTTGAACCTGAACACTCCTACGAGCAGTACTTC
>once|-|TRBJ1-5|TRBV28
CASSLIRKPQHF
TGTGCCAGCAGTTTAATCAGGAAGCCCCAGCATTTT
>-|TRBD1|TRBJ2-6|TRBV18
CASSGTASGANVLTF
TGTGCCAGCTCAGGGACAGCCTCTGGGGCCAACGTCCTGACTTTC
>few|TRBD2|TRBJ2-7|TRBV5-6
CASSLKGLAGAREQYF
TGTGCCAGCAGCTTGAAGGGACTAGCGGGAGCTCGGGAGCAGTACTTC
>-|TRBD2|TRBJ2-7|TRBV15
CATTQSGGSYEQYF
TGTGCCACCACCCAATCGGGGGGCTCCTACGAGCAGTACTTC
>-|TRBD1|TRBJ1-1|TRBV6-5
CASSYSNRGVNTEAFF
TGTGCCAGCAGTTACTCCAACAGGGGGGTGAACACTGAAGCTTTCTTT
>-|TRBD1|TRBJ2-7|TRBV10-3
CAISAGQGGYEQYF
TGTGCCATCAGTGCCGGACAGGGTGGCTACGAGCAGTACTTC
>-|TRBD1|TRBJ2-3|TRBV5-4
CASSLALGTGGSDTQYF
TGTGCCAGCAGCTTGGCCCTGGGGACAGGGGGCTCGGATACGCAGTATTTT
>-|TRBD2|TRBJ2-3|TRBV6-5
CASSTTSGATDTQYF
TGTGCCAGCAGCACGACTAGCGGGGCGACAGATACGCAGTATTTT
>-|-|TRBJ1-5|TRBV19
CASNRDRYSNQPQHF
TGTGCCAGTAACAGGGACCGTTATAGCAATCAGCCCCAGCATTTT
>few|-|TRBJ2-4|TRBV5-7
CASSLREHIQYF
TGTGCCAGCAGCTTGAGAGAGCACATTCAGTACTTC